A selection of T cell receptor beta chains follows, all from one sample in a study of molecular identifiers for immune sequencing clone quantification. TCRdb analysed the PCR reads with MiXCR anew, one entry per CDR3 protein. The sample lists about 510,000 distinct CDR3 sequences, about 26% occurring once. The source material was naive CD8+ T cells from blood, with Jurkat cell RNA spiked in. These receptor sequences come from a human donor in good health. Some libraries in this study had Jurkat cell RNA spiked in. Each CDR3 is given with its conserved first and last residue. The order of the fields is J gene, clone size, V gene, D gene, CDR3 DNA, CDR3 protein. D genes are given only for firm matches. The size entry is marked missing in some rows and otherwise reads once, few, many or a size class.

>TRBJ2-1|many|TRBV30|-
TGTGCCTGGAGTGCCCTAGGGACCTCCTACAATGAGCAGTTCTTC
CAWSALGTSYNEQFF
>TRBJ1-3|-|TRBV12-3/TRBV12-4|-
TGTGCCAGCACCCCCGGGGCGCCAGGAAACACCATATATTTT
CASTPGAPGNTIYF
>TRBJ1-4|few|TRBV11-2|TRBD1
TGTGCCAGCAGCTTAGGCGCTCGGATTTTGGACAGGAGATTAACAACTAATGAAAAACTGTTTTTT
CASSLGARILDRRLTTNEKLFF
>TRBJ2-7|many|TRBV7-9|-
TGTGCCAGCAGCTTATATTACCGGGACGAGCAGTACTTC
CASSLYYRDEQYF
>TRBJ1-4|few|TRBV27|-
TGTGCCAGCAGTTTAAGAGGGGGGTATGAAAAACTGTTTTTT
CASSLRGGYEKLFF
>TRBJ1-6|few|TRBV7-6|TRBD1
TGTGCCAGCAGCAACCCCCGGGACAGGGGGACGTTGGGTTCACCCCTCCACTTT
CASSNPRDRGTLGSPLHF
>TRBJ2-5|few|TRBV6-6|-
TGTGCCAGCAGTTGGGTAGGGGTGGAGACCCAGTACTTC
CASSWVGVETQYF
>TRBJ2-3|-|TRBV6-5|-
TGTGCCAGCAGCCCGACGTTCCGCACAGATACGCAGTATTTT
CASSPTFRTDTQYF
>TRBJ2-1|many|TRBV7-2|-
TGTGCCAGCAGCTTAGCGCCTCATGAGCAGTTCTTC
CASSLAPHEQFF
>TRBJ2-5|many|TRBV23-1|TRBD1
TGCGCCAGCACGGGGACGGACAGGGACCAAGAGACCCAGTACTTC
CASTGTDRDQETQYF
>TRBJ1-1|few|TRBV6-2/TRBV6-3|-
TGTGCCAGCTTGGGGATAGCGGACACTGAAGCTTTCTTT
CASLGIADTEAFF
>TRBJ2-3|few|TRBV11-2|TRBD1
TGTGCCAGCAGCCGTACAGGGGTGACAGATACGCAGTATTTT
CASSRTGVTDTQYF
>TRBJ2-3|many|TRBV20-1|-
TGCAGTGCTAGAGATGACGCGTTAGGGGGCACAGATACGCAGTATTTT
CSARDDALGGTDTQYF
>TRBJ2-7|once|TRBV7-6|TRBD2
TGTGTCAGCAGCTTAGAAGCGGGAGGGCTGGGAGGTGACGAGCAGTACTTC
CVSSLEAGGLGGDEQYF
>TRBJ2-3|many|TRBV5-1|-
TGCGCCAGCAGCCAACCCAGGGCTTCCGAAACAGATACGCAGTATTTT
CASSQPRASETDTQYF
>TRBJ2-7|few|TRBV19|TRBD2
TGTGCCAGTAGTACCGCTAGCGGGAGCTCCTACGAGCAGTACTTC
CASSTASGSSYEQYF
>TRBJ1-1|-|TRBV19|TRBD1
TGTGCCAGTAGTATTCAGGGGGCGACGAACACTGAAGCTTTCTTT
CASSIQGATNTEAFF
>TRBJ2-7|many|TRBV4-3|TRBD1
TGCGCCAGCAGCCCTAAGGAGACAGGGCAACAGTACTTC
CASSPKETGQQYF
>TRBJ2-7|few|TRBV9|TRBD2
TGTGCCAGCAGCGCAACAGCTAGCGGGAGGGCCTCCTACGAGCAGTACTTC
CASSATASGRASYEQYF
>TRBJ2-2|-|TRBV3-1|-
TGTGCCAGCAGCCAAGATTGGACCATTTACCGGGAGCTGTTTTTT
CASSQDWTIYRELFF
>TRBJ1-3|many|TRBV28|-
TGTGCCAGCAGGATAGGAAGGAGCTCTGGAAACACCATATATTTT
CASRIGRSSGNTIYF
>TRBJ1-4|-|TRBV2|TRBD1
TGTGCCAGCACCTTACCCACGGGACAGGGATGGGGTGAAAAACTGTTTTTT
CASTLPTGQGWGEKLFF
>TRBJ1-4|many|TRBV7-2|-
TGTGCCAGCAGCTTACCTTCCCTTAATGAAAAACTGTTTTTT
CASSLPSLNEKLFF
>TRBJ2-7|-|TRBV9|TRBD2
TGTGCCAGCAGCGCGGGACTAGAATTCTACGAGCAGTACTTC
CASSAGLEFYEQYF
>TRBJ2-3|many|TRBV7-8|TRBD1
TGTGCCAGCAGCTTAGGTTCAGGGGGAATAAGCACAGATACGCAGTATTTT
CASSLGSGGISTDTQYF
>TRBJ2-7|few|TRBV28|TRBD2
TGTGCAAGCAGATCGCTAGCGGGATACGAGCAGTACTTC
CASRSLAGYEQYF
>TRBJ2-1|many|TRBV6-6|-
TGTGCCAGCAGTTATTATGAGAGCGATGAGCAGTTCTTC
CASSYYESDEQFF
>TRBJ2-3|many|TRBV27|TRBD2
TGTGCCAGCCTCCCCGCGGGGTTAGCGGGGTCCACAGATACGCAGTATTTT
CASLPAGLAGSTDTQYF
>TRBJ2-2|few|TRBV27|TRBD2
TGTGCCAGCAGCCTACTTACATCGGGGGGGCTTAACACCGGGGAGCTGTTTTTT
CASSLLTSGGLNTGELFF
>TRBJ2-7|few|TRBV9|TRBD2
TGTGCCAGCAGCGTAAAAGGACTAGCGGGAGCCGAGCAGTACTTC
CASSVKGLAGAEQYF
>TRBJ2-3|many|TRBV4-1|-
TGCGCCAGCAGCCAAGAGAGAACGACGGAACGCACAGATACGCAGTATTTT
CASSQERTTERTDTQYF
>TRBJ2-5|many|TRBV12-3/TRBV12-4|TRBD1
TGTGCCAGCAGTTCGAGGACAGGGTATTCAGAGACCCAGTACTTC
CASSSRTGYSETQYF
>TRBJ2-7|-|TRBV6-2/TRBV6-3|-
TGTGCCAGCAGTTACACGGCAGACCCCCGGACCACGGTGTCCTACGAGCAGTACTTC
CASSYTADPRTTVSYEQYF
>TRBJ2-1|-|TRBV27|-
TGTGCCAGCAGTTTGGCCGGGACAACCTACAATGAGCAGTTCTTC
CASSLAGTTYNEQFF
>TRBJ2-1|-|TRBV27|-
TGTGCCAGCAGTTTCCTATCGGGGGAATGGCAGAATGAGCAGTTCTTC
CASSFLSGEWQNEQFF
>TRBJ2-2|-|TRBV19|-
TGTGCCAGTAGTTCAAGTAGCGGCACCGGGGAGCTGTTTTTT
CASSSSSGTGELFF
>TRBJ1-2|once|TRBV9|-
TGTGCCAGCAGCGTATTCCTACAAGAAGCCCACTATAGCTACACCTTC
CASSVFLQEAHYSYTF
>TRBJ1-1|few|TRBV6-5|-
TGTGCCAGCAGTTACATGGAGGGGATTATGAACACTGAAGCTTTCTTT
CASSYMEGIMNTEAFF
>TRBJ2-1|-|TRBV6-5|TRBD2
TGTGCCGCGAGGGGACTAGCGTTAGACAATGAGCAGTTCTTC
CAARGLALDNEQFF